The rows below give T cell receptor beta chains drawn from one sample of a study of early T cells in non-severe SARS-CoV-2 infection. TCRdb reprocessed the 5' RACE reads with MiXCR, giving one entry per CDR3 protein. The sample has approximately 99,000 distinct CDR3 sequences; 12% are singletons. The sequenced sample consisted of whole blood. The receptors were sampled from an adult who was a healthcare worker with PCR-confirmed SARS-CoV-2 infection or an uninfected control (not recorded which). Both conserved end residues are part of each CDR3. D genes are given only for firm matches. Not all rows give a size; the values are once, few, many and, for expanded clones, a class.

NA,TRBD2,TRBV5-4,TRBJ2-1,CASSPRLAGEFYNEQFF,TGTGCCAGCAGCCCAAGACTAGCGGGAGAGTTCTACAATGAGCAGTTCTTC
many,NA,TRBV19,TRBJ1-2,CASLEMPRGYTF,TGTGCCAGCCTAGAGATGCCGCGGGGCTACACCTTC
many,NA,TRBV29-1,TRBJ2-4,CSVKENIQYF,TGCAGCGTGAAGGAAAACATTCAGTACTTC
few,TRBD2,TRBV6-6,TRBJ2-2,CASSGTSGGVNTGELFF,TGTGCCAGCAGTGGGACTAGCGGGGGCGTTAACACCGGGGAGCTGTTTTTT
many,NA,TRBV5-5,TRBJ1-5,CASSLGPENQPQHF,TGTGCCAGCAGCTTGGGCCCGGAAAATCAGCCCCAGCATTTT
NA,NA,TRBV6-6,TRBJ2-2,CASSYDRNTGELFF,TGTGCCAGCAGTTACGACCGGAACACCGGGGAGCTGTTTTTT
NA,NA,TRBV11-2,TRBJ2-7,CASSPHRPIAGEQYF,TGTGCCAGCAGCCCTCATCGGCCCATCGCGGGGGAGCAGTACTTC
NA,TRBD2,TRBV3-1,TRBJ2-1,CASSQDGASGIKGREQFF,TGTGCCAGCAGCCAAGATGGGGCTAGCGGGATTAAGGGTCGTGAGCAGTTCTTC
NA,NA,TRBV11-2,TRBJ1-2,CASRAPGRGPVYGYTF,TGTGCCAGCAGAGCCCCTGGGAGAGGACCCGTCTATGGCTACACCTTC
many,NA,TRBV7-9,TRBJ1-5,CASSLERVSGGAQHF,TGTGCCAGCAGCTTAGAAAGGGTATCGGGGGGAGCCCAGCATTTT
NA,NA,TRBV6-6,TRBJ2-4,CASSYSATSDIQYF,TGTGCCAGCAGTTACTCGGCCACCTCCGACATTCAGTACTTC
NA,TRBD2,TRBV3-1,TRBJ2-7,CASSLSWTSRGHYEQYF,TGTGCCAGCAGCCTCTCTTGGACTAGCCGAGGTCACTACGAGCAGTACTTC
NA,NA,TRBV18,TRBJ1-1,CASSPIGQPPREAFF,TGTGCCAGCTCACCTATCGGACAGCCCCCTAGGGAAGCTTTCTTT
many,TRBD1,TRBV12-3/TRBV12-4,TRBJ1-1,CASSHRGRNTEAFF,TGTGCCAGCAGTCACAGGGGGAGGAACACTGAAGCTTTCTTT
many,NA,TRBV29-1,TRBJ2-3,CSVRRTDTQYF,TGCAGCGTTCGCCGGACAGATACGCAGTATTTT
NA,NA,TRBV29-1,TRBJ2-3,CSVEEDRSSTDTQYF,TGCAGCGTTGAAGAGGACAGATCAAGCACAGATACGCAGTATTTT
few,NA,TRBV28,TRBJ2-7,CASSTPPPGRSYEQYF,TGTGCCAGCAGTACACCTCCCCCCGGAAGGAGCTACGAGCAGTACTTC
many,TRBD1,TRBV5-1,TRBJ1-6,CASSHGGPNDRGRSPLHF,TGCGCCAGCTCGCATGGGGGCCCTAACGACAGGGGCCGCTCACCCCTCCACTTT
NA,TRBD1,TRBV9,TRBJ1-4,CASSVGVGTANEKLFF,TGTGCCAGCAGCGTAGGAGTTGGGACAGCTAATGAAAAACTGTTTTTT
few,NA,TRBV11-2,TRBJ2-7,CASSLRASDTYEQYF,TGTGCCAGCAGCCTACGCGCTTCCGATACCTACGAGCAGTACTTC
many,NA,TRBV12-3/TRBV12-4,TRBJ1-5,CASSFSAVGGNQPQHF,TGTGCCAGCAGTTTCAGCGCGGTGGGAGGTAATCAGCCCCAGCATTTT
NA,NA,TRBV5-1,TRBJ1-1,CASSLASGEGAFF,TGCGCCAGCAGCTTGGCCTCAGGAGAGGGAGCTTTCTTT
NA,NA,TRBV2,TRBJ1-6,CASVVVGNSPLHF,TGTGCCAGCGTTGTGGTCGGTAATTCACCCCTCCACTTT
few,NA,TRBV10-1,TRBJ2-1,CASSADNSNEQFF,TGCGCCAGCAGTGCCGACAACTCGAATGAGCAGTTCTTC
NA,NA,TRBV5-1,TRBJ2-7,CASSLRTPSYEQYF,TGCGCCAGCAGCTTGAGGACACCCTCCTACGAGCAGTACTTC
NA,NA,TRBV18,TRBJ1-4,CASSPYSGGQPNEKLFF,TGTGCCAGCTCACCATACTCCGGTGGACAGCCTAATGAAAAACTGTTTTTT